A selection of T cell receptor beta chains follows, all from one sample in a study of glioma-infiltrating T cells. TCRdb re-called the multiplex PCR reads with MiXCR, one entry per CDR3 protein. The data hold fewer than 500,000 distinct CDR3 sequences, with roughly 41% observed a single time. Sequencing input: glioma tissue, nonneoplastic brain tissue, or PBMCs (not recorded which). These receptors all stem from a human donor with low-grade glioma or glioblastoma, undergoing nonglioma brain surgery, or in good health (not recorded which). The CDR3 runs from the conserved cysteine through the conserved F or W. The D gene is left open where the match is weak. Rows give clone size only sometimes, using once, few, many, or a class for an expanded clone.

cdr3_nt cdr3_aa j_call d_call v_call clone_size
TGTGCCAGCAGAATGGACAGATACACCGGGGAGCTGTTTTTT CASRMDRYTGELFF TRBJ2-2 . TRBV7-3 .
TGTGCCAGCAGCCGCGGACAGTCCCTCTACGAGCAGTACTTC CASSRGQSLYEQYF TRBJ2-7 . TRBV7-2 .
TGTGCCAGCACCCCCACCGGGACTAGCGGGAGGGCCCTCTCTATCGGGGAGCTGTTTTTT CASTPTGTSGRALSIGELFF TRBJ2-2 TRBD2 TRBV28 .
TGTGCCAGCAGCCCTAGAAGTGGGACTAGCGGGGGAGTGGCCTACAATGAGCAGTTCTTC CASSPRSGTSGGVAYNEQFF TRBJ2-1 TRBD2 TRBV27 .
TGTGCCAGCTTAGACAGTTTGACAGATACGCAGTATTTT CASLDSLTDTQYF TRBJ2-3 . TRBV18 .
TGTGCCAGCTCCTTGCATGGCGGGACTACCTACGAGCAGTACTTC CASSLHGGTTYEQYF TRBJ2-7 TRBD2 TRBV7-9 .
TGTGCCAGCAGCCCTCCGAGACGTACACCAAATGAGCAGTTCTTC CASSPPRRTPNEQFF TRBJ2-1 . TRBV6-1 many
TGCAGCGTTGAGAAAGCGGGAGTCGAATACGAGCAGTACTTC CSVEKAGVEYEQYF TRBJ2-7 TRBD2 TRBV29-1 .
TGTGCCAGCAGTCACCCAGTTTGGACAGGGGATAGTGAGCAGTTCTTC CASSHPVWTGDSEQFF TRBJ2-1 TRBD1 TRBV28 .
TGTGCCAGCAGACCTACCGATTGGAATGAGCAGTTCTTC CASRPTDWNEQFF TRBJ2-1 . TRBV6-2/TRBV6-3 few
TGTGCCACTGAGGCTCGAGGGGCGTACGAGCAGTACTTC CATEARGAYEQYF TRBJ2-7 . TRBV15 many
TGTGCCAGCAGTTTAGGGCGCGCTGACGGAGAGAACCAGTACTTC CASSLGRADGENQYF TRBJ2-5 . TRBV27 .
TGTGCCAGTAAAACTAGCGGGAGGATTGTGACAGATACGCAGTATTTT CASKTSGRIVTDTQYF TRBJ2-3 TRBD2 TRBV19 .
TGCGCCAGCAGCCAAGACAGGCCGGCGGGAGGTTCGGGTGAGCAGTTCTTC CASSQDRPAGGSGEQFF TRBJ2-1 TRBD2 TRBV4-3 .
TGTGCCAGCAGCCGAGAAATTGGCTCGGGCCACTACGAGCAGTACTTC CASSREIGSGHYEQYF TRBJ2-7 . TRBV4-2 .
TGTGCCAGCAGCCCCCGGGCGCAGGCTGAAGCTTTCTTT CASSPRAQAEAFF TRBJ1-1 . TRBV6-1 many
TGTGCCAGCAGTTTCTTAGGGTTCGCGAACACCGGGGAGCTGTTTTTT CASSFLGFANTGELFF TRBJ2-2 . TRBV27 many
TGTGCCAGCAGCTCGGAAAGATACGAGGCGACCCAGTACTTC CASSSERYEATQYF TRBJ2-5 . TRBV7-2 .
TGTGCCACCACCTCAGGGGGTCGGGACGAGCAGTACTTC CATTSGGRDEQYF TRBJ2-7 TRBD1 TRBV15 many
TGTGCCAGCAGCTCTTCCGGGACAGTCTACGAGCAGTACTTC CASSSSGTVYEQYF TRBJ2-7 TRBD1 TRBV7-9 .
TGTGCCAGCAGTCAACTAGCGGGTCAGAGCAATGAGCAGTTCTTC CASSQLAGQSNEQFF TRBJ2-1 TRBD2 TRBV6-2/TRBV6-3 many
TGTGCCAGCAGCTTTGCACCCCTTGTGGAGGCTAGCACAGATACGCAGTATTTT CASSFAPLVEASTDTQYF TRBJ2-3 . TRBV11-2 once
TGCAGTGCTAGAAGGGGACAAGCCTACGAGCAGTACTTC CSARRGQAYEQYF TRBJ2-7 . TRBV20-1 few
TGTGCCACCAGCAGTCCCTTAAATAGCAATCAGCCCCAGCATTTT CATSSPLNSNQPQHF TRBJ1-5 . TRBV15 .
TGCAGTGCTAGAGTACCGCAGGGAGACGTCAATGAGCAGTTCTTC CSARVPQGDVNEQFF TRBJ2-1 . TRBV20-1 few
TGTGCCAGTAGTATGCTCGGACAGGGGTCGGGTCAGCCCCAGCATTTT CASSMLGQGSGQPQHF TRBJ1-5 TRBD1 TRBV19 .
TGTGCCAGCCGCTCATCCGGATGGACTGAAGCTTTCTTT CASRSSGWTEAFF TRBJ1-1 . TRBV4-2 .
TGTGCCAGCAGCCATCCGGGCCTAAATGACTATGGCTACACCTTC CASSHPGLNDYGYTF TRBJ1-2 . TRBV4-2 .
TGTGCCAGCAGCCAACCCCTCCGCAGCTCCTACAATGAGCAGTTCTTC CASSQPLRSSYNEQFF TRBJ2-1 . TRBV3-1 .